Described below is a single TCR beta chain sequence and its context. It has no known antigen specificity. Nothing much larger sits one base from this clone, and base qualities are not available. TCRbeta CDR3 regions were amplified from genomic DNA using the immunoSEQ Assay, a bias-controlled multiplex PCR. On the authors' methods: Within the assay, amplification of reference gene primers was used to estimate how many nucleated cells each sample contained. To quantify the absolute abundance of each unique TCRbeta CDR3 rearrangement, sequence reads were collapsed and filtered. For each sample, productive Simpson clonality was calculated by taking the square root of Simpson's diversity index across productive rearrangements. Imported from immuneACCESS, the table was reduced by TCRdb to in-frame sequences with V and J called. These copies leave out some clones; in studies compared against another copy, an unresolved V gene accounts for under half, and the cause of the remainder is not known. The V and J calls and clone size come from that table; D and trimming were worked out from the DNA. The sample data list more than 200,000 clones, and approximately 90% of these were observed just once. The ten largest clones take up approximately 2% of the sample.

The record originates from a study of blood T cell repertoires in COVID-19 (dated by TCRdb to the early 2020s). As for the study more broadly: Samples covering the acute and convalescent phases of COVID-19 were provided by collaborators in the United States, Italy and Spain. The material from the prospective study consisted of cDNA or gDNA derived from T cells, B-cell-depleted T cells, or PBMCs. Deeply sampled blood TCRbeta repertoires from subjects exposed to, actively infected with, or recovered from COVID-19 were included in the dataset. The repertoires were made available in a free public database intended to serve as a resource for research on the immune response to SARS-CoV-2. The samples were drawn from two sources: the first 160 participants of the ongoing ImmuneRACE study, and 1,254 subjects contributed by 6 global collaborators. Sample metadata almost always included a de-identified subject ID, COVID-19 status, age in years and sex. Where available, HLA class I and class II types were taken from metadata supplied by the sample provider and were not determined by assay-based typing.

Samples from volunteer blood donors who had recovered from COVID-19 were contributed by a second Seattle source. Collaborating institutions collected whole blood in K2EDTA tubes following their own protocols. For TCRbeta analysis, collaborators shipped samples as frozen whole blood, isolated PBMCs, or DNA extracted from either of those sample types. Study-level results and caveats: The quantity of clinical and demographic metadata differed by source and by participant and was supplied without curation.

Material: peripheral blood. This receptor was obtained from a woman in her forties who had recovered from COVID-19.

CDR3 sequence: CASIQSGSEKTQYF. The nucleotide sequence is TGTGCCAGCATTCAGAGCGGGAGTGAGAAGACCCAGTACTTC. The rearrangement joined TRBV28 to TRBJ2-5, with 8 junctional bases fitting TRBD2. The CDR3 runs 14 residues from the cysteine to the phenylalanine. Only the CDR3 part of the read is kept: 42 bases, read in frame from the first base. Trimming takes 7 bases off V and 6 bases off J; junction bases not matched to a gene: 10. The CDR1 and CDR2 encoded by the germline V gene are MDHEN and SYDVKM.